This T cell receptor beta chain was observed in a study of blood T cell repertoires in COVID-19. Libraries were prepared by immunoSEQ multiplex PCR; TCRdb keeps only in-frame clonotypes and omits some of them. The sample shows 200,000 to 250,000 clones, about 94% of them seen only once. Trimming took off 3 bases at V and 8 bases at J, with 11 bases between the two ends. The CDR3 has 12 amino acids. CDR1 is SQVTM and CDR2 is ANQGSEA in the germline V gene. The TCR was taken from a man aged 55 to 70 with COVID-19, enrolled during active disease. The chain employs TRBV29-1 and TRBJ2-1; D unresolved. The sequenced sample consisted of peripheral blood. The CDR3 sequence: CSVDLVLDEQFF. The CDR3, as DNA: TGCAGCGTTGATTTAGTTTTAGATGAGCAGTTCTTC.